This T cell receptor beta chain derives from a study of shared clonotypes between healthy human individuals. Whole-study findings and limits: Against clonotypes common to all four donors, non-shared ones had lower generation probabilities. Naive CD4 clonotypes were shared across several donors at 5% to 6%. On the whole, naive subsets had larger estimated richness than memory subsets had.

Each replicate PCR on the sorted subsets used 200 to 250 ng DNA (about 30,000 T cell genomes). The table came from immunoSEQ multiplex PCR; TCRdb's copy has only in-frame clones and leaves some out. The sample consists of about 730,000 clones, roughly 72% of them appearing once. Losses at the gene ends were 3 bases for V and 7 bases for J; bases not matched to a gene: 7. The CDR3 has 14 amino acids. Germline V CDR1 and CDR2: SGHRS, YFSETQ. Of note for this clone: The target antigen is unknown.

This sequence was found in a woman aged 25 to 45 in good health. Sequencing used memory CD4+ T cells sorted from blood. Sample subset: CD45RA-negative fraction. The V call is TRBV5-1, the J call TRBJ2-5, with TRBD2 matching over 9 bases. The CDR3: CASSSGLAGGTQYF. The CDR3 nucleotides read TGCGCCAGCAGCTCGGGACTAGCAGGTGGGACCCAGTACTTC.